The clone carrying this TCR beta chain was seen a handful of times. This sample stems from a study of CD8+ T cells in alopecia areata. Sampling of alopecia areata patients yielded lesional scalp punch biopsies as well as peripheral blood. The germline V and J ends were trimmed by 4 bases and 6 bases, with 19 bases remaining between them. The CDR3 consists of 15 residues. CDR1 and CDR2 (germline): SEHNR, FQNEAQ (reference sequence). The authors extracted RNA and reverse transcribed it into cDNA as the sequencing template. Assay: immunoSEQ multiplex PCR; the TCRdb copy retains only in-frame clones and omits some. The data contain 55,000 to 65,000 clones, roughly 45% of them singletons.

The sample was NKG2D-low CD8+ T cells sorted from blood. The V call is TRBV7-9, the J call TRBJ2-7, with D tentatively TRBD1 (6 bases). The clonotype originates from a human donor with alopecia areata. The CDR3 bases are TGTGCCAGCAGCTCGCGGTCGACAGGCAAGGTCGAGCAGTACTTC. This encodes CASSSRSTGKVEQYF.